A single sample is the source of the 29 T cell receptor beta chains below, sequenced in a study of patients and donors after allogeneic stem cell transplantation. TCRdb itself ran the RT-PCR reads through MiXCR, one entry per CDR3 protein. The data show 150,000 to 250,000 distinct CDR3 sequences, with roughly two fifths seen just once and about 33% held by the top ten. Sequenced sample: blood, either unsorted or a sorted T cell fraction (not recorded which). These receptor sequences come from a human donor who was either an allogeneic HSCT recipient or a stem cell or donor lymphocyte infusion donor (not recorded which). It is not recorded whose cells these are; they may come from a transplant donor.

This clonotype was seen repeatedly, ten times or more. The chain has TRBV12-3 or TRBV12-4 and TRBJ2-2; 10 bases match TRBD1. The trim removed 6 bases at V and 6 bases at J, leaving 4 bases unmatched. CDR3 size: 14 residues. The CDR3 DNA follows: TGTGCCAGCAGGCGGGACAGGGGTCCCGGGGAGCTGTTTTTT. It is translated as CASRRDRGPGELFF.

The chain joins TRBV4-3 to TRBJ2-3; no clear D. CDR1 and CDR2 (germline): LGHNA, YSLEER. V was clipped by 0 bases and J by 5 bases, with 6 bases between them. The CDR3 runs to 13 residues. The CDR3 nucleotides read TGCGCCAGCAGCCAAGATAATCGAGATACGCAGTATTTT. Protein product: CASSQDNRDTQYF.

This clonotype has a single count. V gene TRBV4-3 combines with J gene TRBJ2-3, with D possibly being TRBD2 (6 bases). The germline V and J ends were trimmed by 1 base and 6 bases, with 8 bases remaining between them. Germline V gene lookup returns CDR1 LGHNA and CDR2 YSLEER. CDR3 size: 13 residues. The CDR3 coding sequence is TGCGCCAGCAGCCAAGCGGGAGTGGATACGCAGTATTTT. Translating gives CASSQAGVDTQYF.

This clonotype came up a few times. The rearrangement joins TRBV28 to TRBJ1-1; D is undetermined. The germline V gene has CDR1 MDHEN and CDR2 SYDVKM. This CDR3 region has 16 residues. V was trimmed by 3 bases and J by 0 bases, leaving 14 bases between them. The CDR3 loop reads CASSFPPYDMNTEAFF. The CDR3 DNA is TGTGCCAGCAGTTTCCCCCCTTATGACATGAACACTGAAGCTTTCTTT.

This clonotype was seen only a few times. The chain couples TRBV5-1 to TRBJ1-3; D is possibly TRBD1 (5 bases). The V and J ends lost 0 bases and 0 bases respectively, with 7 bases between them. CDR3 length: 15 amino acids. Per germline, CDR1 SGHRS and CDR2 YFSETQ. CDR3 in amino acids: CASSLDGGSGNTIYF. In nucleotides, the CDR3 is TGCGCCAGCAGCTTGGACGGGGGCTCTGGAAACACCATATATTTT. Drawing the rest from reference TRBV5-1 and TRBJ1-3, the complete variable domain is KAGVTQTPRYLIKTRGQQVTLSCSPISGHRSVSWYQQTPGQGLQFLFEYFSETQRNKGNFPGRFSGRQFSNSRSEMNVSTLELGDSALYLCASSLDGGSGNTIYFGEGSWLTVV.

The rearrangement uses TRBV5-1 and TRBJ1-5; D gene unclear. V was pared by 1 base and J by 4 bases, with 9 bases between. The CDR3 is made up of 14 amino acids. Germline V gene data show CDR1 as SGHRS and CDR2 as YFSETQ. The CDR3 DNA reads TGCGCCAGCAGCTTGAACGGAGAAAATCAGCCCCAGCATTTT. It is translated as CASSLNGENQPQHF.

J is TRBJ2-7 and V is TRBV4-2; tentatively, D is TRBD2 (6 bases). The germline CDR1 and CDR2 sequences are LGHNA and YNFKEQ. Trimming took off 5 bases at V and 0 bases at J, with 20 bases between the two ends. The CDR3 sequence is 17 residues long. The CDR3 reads CASSTGLSQVFSYEQYF. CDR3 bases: TGTGCCAGCAGCACGGGACTTAGCCAGGTATTCTCCTACGAGCAGTACTTC.

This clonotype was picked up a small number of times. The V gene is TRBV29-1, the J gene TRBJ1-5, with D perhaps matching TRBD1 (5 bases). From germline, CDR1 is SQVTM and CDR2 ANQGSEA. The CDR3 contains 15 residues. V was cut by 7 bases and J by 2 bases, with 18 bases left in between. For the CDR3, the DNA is TGCAGCGCGACCGACGGGACCCGTGGCAATCAGCCCCAGCATTTT. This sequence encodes CSATDGTRGNQPQHF.

CDR3 sequence: CASSRPTEGWEKLFF. CDR3 coding DNA: TGTGCCAGCAGCCGACCGACGGAGGGTTGGGAAAAACTGTTTTTT. The genes are TRBV3-1 and TRBJ1-4, with D hard to call. The CDR3 spans 15 residues. The germline V and J ends were trimmed by 4 bases and 8 bases, with 17 bases remaining between them. Germline V CDR1 and CDR2: LGHDT, YNNKEL (reference sequence).

The CDR3, as DNA: TGCGCCAGCAGCCCGACAGGGGGTGAGCAGTTCTTC. Translated: CASSPTGGEQFF. The V gene is TRBV5-1, the J gene TRBJ2-1; TRBD1 matches 9 bases. The CDR3 runs 12 residues. Germline CDR1 is SGHRS and CDR2 is YFSETQ. The junction had 2 bases not matched to a gene; V was cut back by 4 bases and J by 9 bases.

The CDR3 DNA sequence: TGTGCCAGCGTCGGCAGCGCTAACTATGGCTACACCTTC. Translated, it gives CASVGSANYGYTF. V gene TRBV6-2 or TRBV6-3 combines with J gene TRBJ1-2; no clear D gene. The CDR3 extends over 13 amino acids. The germline CDR1 and CDR2 sequences are MNHEY and SVGEGT. V was pared by 8 bases and J by 0 bases, with 10 bases between.

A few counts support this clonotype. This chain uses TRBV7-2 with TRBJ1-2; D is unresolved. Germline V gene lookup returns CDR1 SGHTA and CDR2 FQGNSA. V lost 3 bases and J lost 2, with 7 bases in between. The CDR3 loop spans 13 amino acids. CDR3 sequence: CASSLTENYGYTF. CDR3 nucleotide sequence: TGTGCCAGCAGCTTGACCGAAAACTATGGCTACACCTTC.

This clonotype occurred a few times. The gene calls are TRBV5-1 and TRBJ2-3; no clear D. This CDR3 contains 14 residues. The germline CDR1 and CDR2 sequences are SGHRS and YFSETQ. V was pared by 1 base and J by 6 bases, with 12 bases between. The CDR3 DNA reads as TGCGCCAGCAGCTTGCGGGTACCCGGCGATACGCAGTATTTT. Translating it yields CASSLRVPGDTQYF.

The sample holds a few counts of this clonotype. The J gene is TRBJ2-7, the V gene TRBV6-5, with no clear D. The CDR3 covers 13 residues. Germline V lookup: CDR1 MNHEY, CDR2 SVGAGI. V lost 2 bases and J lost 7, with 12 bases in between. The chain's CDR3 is CASSYNNLGEQYF. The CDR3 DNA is TGTGCCAGCAGTTACAACAACCTCGGGGAGCAGTACTTC.

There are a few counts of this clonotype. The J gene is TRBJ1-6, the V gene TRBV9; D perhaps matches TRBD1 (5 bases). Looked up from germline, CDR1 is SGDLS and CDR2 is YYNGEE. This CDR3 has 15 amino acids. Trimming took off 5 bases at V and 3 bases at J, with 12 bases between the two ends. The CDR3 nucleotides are TGTGCCAGCAGTGAGACAGTGTTCTATAATTCACCCCTCCACTTT. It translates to CASSETVFYNSPLHF.

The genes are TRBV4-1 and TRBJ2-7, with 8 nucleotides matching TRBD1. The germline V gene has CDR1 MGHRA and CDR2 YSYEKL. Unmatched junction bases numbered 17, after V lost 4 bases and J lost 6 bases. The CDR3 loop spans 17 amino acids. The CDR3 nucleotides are TGCGCCAGCAGCCCCCCTCAGACAGGGGAAGGTTCTCGCGAGCAGTACTTC. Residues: CASSPPQTGEGSREQYF.

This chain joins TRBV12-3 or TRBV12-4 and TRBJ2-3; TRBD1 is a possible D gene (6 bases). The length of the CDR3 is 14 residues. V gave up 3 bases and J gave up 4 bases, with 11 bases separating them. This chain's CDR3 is CASSFVQGPDTQYF. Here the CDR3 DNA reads TGTGCCAGCAGTTTTGTACAGGGCCCAGATACGCAGTATTTT.

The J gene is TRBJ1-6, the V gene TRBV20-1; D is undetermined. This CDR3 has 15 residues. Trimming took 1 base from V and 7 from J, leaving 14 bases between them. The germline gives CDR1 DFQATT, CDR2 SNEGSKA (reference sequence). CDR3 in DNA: TGCAGTGCTAGAGGGACCGCTGGTTGGAATTCACCCCTCCACTTT. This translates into CSARGTAGWNSPLHF.

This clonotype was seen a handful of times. The CDR3 DNA is TGTGCCACCAGCAGAGTGAGACAGGGGAGGACTGAAGCTTTCTTT. It specifies CATSRVRQGRTEAFF. The genes are TRBV15 and TRBJ1-1, with TRBD1 matching over 8 bases. The CDR3 extends over 15 amino acids. Germline V lookup: CDR1 LNHNV, CDR2 YYDKDF (reference sequence). V lost 1 base to trimming and J lost 5 bases; unmatched junction nucleotides: 6.

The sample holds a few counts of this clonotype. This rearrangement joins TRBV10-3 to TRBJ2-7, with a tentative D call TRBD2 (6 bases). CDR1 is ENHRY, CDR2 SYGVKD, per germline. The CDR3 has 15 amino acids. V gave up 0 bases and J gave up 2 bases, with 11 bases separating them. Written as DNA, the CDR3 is TGTGCCATCAGTGAGTCGACGGGAGTCACCTACGAGCAGTACTTC. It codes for CAISESTGVTYEQYF.

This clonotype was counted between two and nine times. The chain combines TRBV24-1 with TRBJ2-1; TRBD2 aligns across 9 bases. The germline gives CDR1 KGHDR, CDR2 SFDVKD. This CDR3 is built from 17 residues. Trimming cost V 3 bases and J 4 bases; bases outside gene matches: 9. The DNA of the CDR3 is TGTGCCACCAGTGATCCTGCCGGGACTAGCTCGTACAATGAGCAGTTCTTC. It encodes CATSDPAGTSSYNEQFF.

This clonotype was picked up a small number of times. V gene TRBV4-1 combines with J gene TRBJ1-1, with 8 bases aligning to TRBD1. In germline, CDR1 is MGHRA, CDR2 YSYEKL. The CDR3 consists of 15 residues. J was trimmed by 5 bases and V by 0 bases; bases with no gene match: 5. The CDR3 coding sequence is TGCGCCAGCAGCCAAGATCACAGGGGGATTACTGAAGCTTTCTTT. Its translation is CASSQDHRGITEAFF.

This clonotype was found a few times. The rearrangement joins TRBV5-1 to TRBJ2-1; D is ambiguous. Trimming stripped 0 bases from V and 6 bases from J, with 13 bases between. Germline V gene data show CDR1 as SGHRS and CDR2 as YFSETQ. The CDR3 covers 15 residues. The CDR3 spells CASSLVGTGFNEQFF. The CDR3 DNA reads TGCGCCAGCAGCTTGGTCGGTACTGGATTCAATGAGCAGTTCTTC.

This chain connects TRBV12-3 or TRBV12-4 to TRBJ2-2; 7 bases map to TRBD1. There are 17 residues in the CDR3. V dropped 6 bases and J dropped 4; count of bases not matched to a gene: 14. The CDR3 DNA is TGTGCCAGCAGACTTACACCCCCGGGACAGCTCACCGGGGAGCTGTTTTTT. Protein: CASRLTPPGQLTGELFF.

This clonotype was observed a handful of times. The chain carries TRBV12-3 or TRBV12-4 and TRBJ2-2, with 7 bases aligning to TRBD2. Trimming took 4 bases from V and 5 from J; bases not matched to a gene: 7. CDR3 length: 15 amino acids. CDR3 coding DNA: TGTGCCAGCAGTTGGGAGGGCCGAATTACCGGGGAGCTGTTTTTT. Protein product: CASSWEGRITGELFF.

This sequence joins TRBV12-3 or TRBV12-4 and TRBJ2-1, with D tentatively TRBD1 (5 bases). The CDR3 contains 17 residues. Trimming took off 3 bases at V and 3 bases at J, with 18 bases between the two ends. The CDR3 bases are TGTGCCAGCAGTTTTATCTTACGGACACTATACTACAATGAGCAGTTCTTC. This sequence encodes CASSFILRTLYYNEQFF.

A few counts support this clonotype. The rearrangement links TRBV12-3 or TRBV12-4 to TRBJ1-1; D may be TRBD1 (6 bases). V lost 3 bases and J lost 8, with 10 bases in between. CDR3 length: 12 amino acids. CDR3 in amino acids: CASSFGQLEAFF. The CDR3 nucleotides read TGTGCCAGCAGTTTTGGACAGTTGGAAGCTTTCTTT.

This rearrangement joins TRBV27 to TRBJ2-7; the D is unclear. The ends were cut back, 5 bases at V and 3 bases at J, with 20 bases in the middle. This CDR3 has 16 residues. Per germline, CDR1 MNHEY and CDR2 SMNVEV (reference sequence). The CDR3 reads CASSPPGSRNGYEQYF. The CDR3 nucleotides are TGTGCCAGCAGTCCCCCCGGGTCTAGAAACGGCTACGAGCAGTACTTC.

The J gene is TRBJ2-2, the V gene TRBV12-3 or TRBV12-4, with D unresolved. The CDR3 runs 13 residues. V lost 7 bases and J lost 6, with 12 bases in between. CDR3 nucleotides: TGTGCCAGCACCAAATCCCAGGCCGGGGAGCTGTTTTTT. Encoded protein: CASTKSQAGELFF.